The following is a T cell receptor (beta chain) sequence with its context. The antigen this receptor binds is unknown. Base qualities are missing; no much larger clone stands one base away. The sample originates from a study of T cell responses to AZD1222 COVID-19 vaccine (dated by TCRdb to about 2021). Looking at the study overall: TCR sequencing covered fewer than 250 trial participants: 200 to 210 given two doses of AZD1222 and 26 given two doses of MenACWY control vaccine. Trial participants were enrolled by age into 18-55, 56-69 and 70-plus year subgroups, with roughly 150, 30 and 60 TCR-sequenced participants respectively. Overall study results and their limits: Epitopes outside the regions mutated in the B.1.351 and B.1.1.7 variants were reportedly recognized by nearly half of the unique spike-specific TCRs. CD4 TCRs associated with the vaccine covered the entire spike protein, and the dominant responses were in regions 160-218 and 743-854. Most participants were white British and females outnumbered males, and the authors suggested that clonal diversity may have been underestimated. Conclusions about previously exposed vaccinees are limited, since just six AZD1222 recipients were seropositive for SARS-CoV-2 at baseline. No day 14 peak-response samples were available, so repertoires were characterized only after the peak T cell response. A significant rise in spike-specific TCR breadth and depth was observed after two AZD1222 doses relative to day 0 and relative to MenACWY recipients. The 56-69-year group was small, and its depth increase did not reach significance, likely because of low power.

Including cysteine and phenylalanine, the CDR3 has 17 amino acids. The entry retains the CDR3 DNA only, 51 bases that are in frame from base 1. The CDR3 regions of human TCRbeta chains were analyzed by immunosequencing. In the original analysis: Repertoire TCRs were matched against a reference library of SARS-CoV-2-specific TCRs generated with the MIRA antigen-specificity platform. Breadth meant the fraction of unique TCRs that were SARS-CoV-2-associated, whereas depth meant the fraction of total T cells that were SARS-CoV-2-associated. Using the MIRA data, each spike-specific TCR was mapped to the spike region that the TCR reacts to and placed in a CD4 or CD8 class. Log10-transformed breadth and depth values were compared by one-way ANOVA with Sidak's multiple comparisons tests. Not all clones reach the TCRdb copy of this immuneACCESS table, which keeps in-frame sequences only. Checked studies attribute under half of the gap to unresolved V genes and leave the rest unexplained. For V, J and clone size, that table is used; D and trimming come from the DNA. The sample table lists around 66,000 clones, more than 70% of them with a count of one. The ten largest make up 4.5% to 5% of the sample.

The time point label, read with the paper, signifies: about 28 days (+/-7) after the second vaccine dose. This specimen's treatment or condition label, interpreted: meningococcal conjugate vaccine given as trial control. Vaccinee samples were obtained from the UK trials COV001 and COV002, which included a single-blind randomized controlled phase 2/3 trial of AZD1222 (ChAdOx1 nCoV-19) in healthy adults. Trial participant PBMC samples were collected at day 0 and day 28 after the second dose for TCRbeta chain sequencing. The source material was peripheral blood, sampled 28 days after the second dose of the MenACWY control vaccine. The rearranged segments are TRBV21-1 and TRBJ1-1; the D call of TRBD1 is as the table states it, not checked on the DNA. TRBV21-1 is a pseudogene segment. The receptor was derived from an adult who received the MenACWY meningococcal vaccine as a control. The CDR3 protein: CASSEAQPFHGNTEAFF. In nucleotide form, the sequence is TGTGCCAGCAGCGAAGCACAGCCTTTCCACGGGAACACTGAAGCTTTCTTT.